This paragraph covers one TCR beta chain sequence. These data come from a study of shared clonotypes between healthy human individuals. Clones were read by immunoSEQ multiplex PCR, and TCRdb kept only the in-frame ones, dropping some. The sample lists fewer than 3 million clones, just under 95% occurring once. This CDR3 spans 15 amino acids. Trimming took off 2 bases at V and 5 bases at J, with 13 bases between the two ends. Germline assignment: CDR1 SGHVS and CDR2 FQNEAQ. The receptor was derived from a man between 18 and 29 years old in good health. Some clones in this sample may be carry-over from other donors' samples. This chain connects TRBV7-8 to TRBJ1-5; D is possibly TRBD1 (5 bases). The sequenced sample was naive CD4+ T cells from PBMCs. The subset: CD45RA+ positively selected. CDR3 amino acids: CASSLRGPADQPQHF. CDR3 sequence (DNA): TGTGCCAGCAGCTTAAGGGGCCCAGCGGATCAGCCCCAGCATTTT.